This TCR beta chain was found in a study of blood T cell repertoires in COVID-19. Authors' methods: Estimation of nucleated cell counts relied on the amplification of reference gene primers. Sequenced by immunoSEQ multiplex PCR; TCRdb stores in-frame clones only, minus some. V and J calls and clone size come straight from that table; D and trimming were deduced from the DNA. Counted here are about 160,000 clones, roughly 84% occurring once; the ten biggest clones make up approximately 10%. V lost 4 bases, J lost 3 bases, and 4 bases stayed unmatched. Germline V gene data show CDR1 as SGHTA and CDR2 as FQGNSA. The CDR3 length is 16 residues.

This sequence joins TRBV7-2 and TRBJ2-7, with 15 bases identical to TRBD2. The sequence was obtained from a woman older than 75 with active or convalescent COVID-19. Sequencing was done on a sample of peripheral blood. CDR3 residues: CASSSRTSGRVYEQYF. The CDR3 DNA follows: TGTGCCAGCAGCTCCCGGACTAGCGGGAGGGTCTACGAGCAGTACTTC.